This T cell receptor (beta chain) comes out of a study of T cells in Graves' hyperthyroidism and ophthalmopathy (dated by TCRdb to 2018 to 2020). Describing the broader study: Peripheral blood was sampled at the time of initial diagnosis, prior to any treatment. The approximately 100 discovery patients were randomly split 7:3 into training and test sets. An independent validation cohort of under 20 hyperthyroidism patients and about 16 patients who later progressed to ophthalmopathy tested prospective prediction of ophthalmopathy. The paper describes TCR Vbeta CDR3 sequencing of 135 peripheral blood samples, made up of about 40 ophthalmopathy patients, roughly 80 hyperthyroidism patients and approximately 17 progressor patients. In addition, the study compared T-cell repertoires in thyroid tissue and in blood from over 5 Graves' hyperthyroidism patients. To identify TCR V-J signatures that set the groups apart, the researchers used a discovery cohort of 95 to 100 patients, made up of 43 with Graves' ophthalmopathy and about 60 with stable Graves' hyperthyroidism. Once sampling was done, hyperthyroidism patients were given methimazole at a starting dose of 30 mg daily, whereas ophthalmopathy patients were given high-dose intravenous methylprednisolone.

The study at large found these results: In validation, progression to ophthalmopathy was predicted by the model with roughly 71% sensitivity and 72.22% specificity, a median of about 6 months before onset. Ophthalmopathy was separated from stable hyperthyroidism by a 13 V-J signature model, with around 90% sensitivity and roughly 81% specificity obtained in cross-validation and 80%/75% obtained in testing. Blood samples also contained most of the expanded thyroid clonotypes (frequency above 0.001), which suggests that blood repertoires may reflect thyroid immune responses. No statistical method was used to fix the sample size in advance, and group allocation was not hidden from the investigators.

The table lists this clonotype with many counts. Its antigen is unknown. One base away there is no much larger clone; base qualities are not given. Graves' hyperthyroidism was defined as stable when no progression to ophthalmopathy occurred over 18 months of follow-up. Hyperthyroidism patients were newly diagnosed, with disease duration under 2 months, and aged 18 to 65 years. Any patient with an uncontrolled infection, another autoimmune disease, pregnancy or lactation was excluded. Diagnoses relied on clinical symptoms, serum thyroxine and TRAb, thyroid ultrasound and orbital computed tomography. PBMCs were isolated from 7.5 to 10 ml of fresh peripheral blood by Ficoll-Paque density gradient centrifugation. Trizol reagent was used to extract total RNA, and RNA quality was then checked on an Agilent 2100 Bioanalyzer. The TCR beta CDR3 regions were amplified from the RNA transcripts. A first-round RT-PCR of the TCR CDR3 used the HTBI primer set with the Qiagen OneStep RT-PCR kit. Libraries were constructed in a second round of multiplex PCR, after which size selection and purification were carried out. Paired-end sequencing of the libraries was performed with 100 bp reads on an Illumina HiSeq2000. As for the authors' bioinformatics: SOAPnuke was used to process the raw data, throwing out any read that contained adapters or uncalled bases, had a mean Phred below 15, or lacked an exact constant-primer or identifier match. High-quality paired reads were merged with COPE v1.2.5, and unique nucleotide sequences were defined as clonotypes. Clonotypes were aligned to IMGT TRBV, TRBD and TRBJ reference segments using MiTCR v1.1. The analysis was restricted to V-J combinations with a frequency above 0.0001, which together covered roughly 99% of the repertoires. A TCS score was defined as the ratio of F50 (clonal expansion) to E x V (chaos), with BLOSUM62-based TCRdist applied between CDR3 peptides within each V-J. Welch's t-statistics and random forest reduced around 510 V-J features to some 14, which were used in a naive Bayes classifier (R e1071). The public reads were reanalyzed by TCRdb: fastp trimming at Q25, MiXCR alignment, in-frame beta chains only. Entries that share a CDR3 protein sequence are merged under the most common genes and DNA. Here the V and J calls rest on TCRdb's processing, not on the authors' analysis. The sample table holds more than 450,000 distinct CDR3 sequences, of which about 14% were seen once. Together, the top ten hold about 15% of the sample.

The germline V gene (reference sequence) yields GTSNPN for CDR1 and SVGIG for CDR2. The cysteine opens and the phenylalanine closes a CDR3 of 13 amino acids. The only DNA kept is the CDR3, 39 bases in frame from the first base. Deletion took 0 bases off V and 3 bases off J, with a span of 8 bases between the germline ends. The receptor was derived from a middle-aged woman with Graves' hyperthyroidism. Rearrangement joined TRBV30 to TRBJ2-5, with no D gene named confidently. Sequenced input: blood. CDR3 sequence: CAWSVSSKETQYF. The DNA reads as follows: TGTGCCTGGAGTGTCAGTAGTAAAGAGACCCAGTACTTC.